Listed here are 29 T cell receptor beta chains from one sample, sequenced in a study of blood T cells in healthy people across ages. PCR was performed a second time for about 6 to 12 cycles using a sample-barcoded 5' primer and a J-beta primer mix. In TCRdb, the 5' RACE reads were re-called with MiXCR into one record per CDR3 protein. The data show around 580,000 distinct CDR3 sequences, with around 50% seen just once and approximately 23% held by the top ten. Input material: blood. The origin of the receptors is a man older than 75 in good health.

About this clonotype: Relative to the germline gene, one junction end is altered; a read error may explain this. The chain recombines TRBV18 with TRBJ2-1, with 14 nucleotides matching TRBD2. Germline V gene lookup returns CDR1 KGHSH and CDR2 LQKENI. The CDR3 sequence is 18 residues long. CDR3 DNA: TGTGCCAGCTCACCGGGGACTAGCGGGGGTAGCTCCTACAATGAGGAGTTCTTC. Amino acids: CASSPGTSGGSSYNEEFF.

This clonotype was detected a few times. The chain combines TRBV6-2 or TRBV6-3 with TRBJ2-5, with 7 nucleotides matching TRBD1. Germline values: CDR1 MNHEY, CDR2 SVGEGT. This CDR3 has 14 residues. V gave up 6 bases and J gave up 3 bases; unmatched junction bases: 7. CDR3: CASRDRQGKETQYF. CDR3 bases: TGTGCCAGCAGAGATCGACAGGGCAAAGAGACCCAGTACTTC.

The chain employs TRBV12-3 or TRBV12-4 and TRBJ1-4; 11 bases match TRBD1. With 7 bases clipped from V and 6 bases from J, the junction kept 4 bases outside the gene matches. This CDR3 has 14 amino acids. CDR3 sequence reads: CASTRDRGDEKLFF. Written as DNA, the CDR3 is TGTGCCAGCACCCGGGACAGGGGGGATGAAAAACTGTTTTTT.

The V and J genes are TRBV20-1 and TRBJ1-2; D uncertain. V was clipped by 3 bases and J by 4 bases, with 12 bases between them. Germline values: CDR1 DFQATT, CDR2 SNEGSKA (reference sequence). This CDR3 has 13 amino acids. CDR3: CSASVREVYGYTF. The CDR3 nucleotides read TGCAGTGCTAGTGTGAGGGAGGTCTATGGCTACACCTTC.

The chain links TRBV10-3 to TRBJ2-7; 7 bases fit TRBD1. In germline, CDR1 is ENHRY, CDR2 SYGVKD. The CDR3 totals 14 residues. With 6 bases clipped from V and 0 bases from J, the junction kept 5 bases outside the gene matches. The CDR3 here is CAISGQADSYEQYF. In DNA, the CDR3 is TGTGCCATCAGCGGACAGGCCGACTCCTACGAGCAGTACTTC.

The V gene is TRBV2, the J gene TRBJ1-6; maybe TRBD1 (6 bases). This CDR3 comprises 13 residues. Per germline, CDR1 SNHLY and CDR2 FYNNEI. Trimming took 10 bases from V and 7 from J, leaving 14 bases between them. The CDR3 sequence is CANTGTGNSPLHF. CDR3 DNA sequence: TGTGCCAATACCGGCACAGGGAATTCACCCCTCCACTTT.

The chain carries TRBV6-2 or TRBV6-3 and TRBJ2-1; 7 nucleotides line up with TRBD1. The CDR3 loop spans 15 amino acids. Germline lookup yields CDR1 MNHEY and CDR2 SVGEGT. The V and J ends lost 5 bases and 6 bases, in that order; junction bases with no gene match: 10. The CDR3 here is CASSPRQGFCNEQFF. The CDR3 coding sequence is TGTGCCAGCAGTCCCCGACAGGGATTCTGCAATGAGCAGTTCTTC.

A remark on this clonotype: This may stem from a read error, because a much larger clone lies one nucleotide away. This sequence joins TRBV6-5 and TRBJ2-7; D perhaps matches TRBD1 (6 bases). V lost 0 bases to trimming and J lost 12 bases, with 21 bases between them. The CDR3 has 15 amino acids. Germline values: CDR1 MNHEY, CDR2 SVGAGI. CDR3 protein: CASSYSRGRGETPYF. The DNA for the CDR3 is TGTGCCAGCAGTTACTCGAGAGGCAGGGGAGAGACCCCGTACTTC.

This clonotype appeared a few times. The J gene is TRBJ2-3, the V gene TRBV9; tentatively, D is TRBD2 (6 bases). V lost 2 bases and J lost 3, with 16 bases in between. The CDR3 extends over 16 amino acids. CDR1 and CDR2 from the germline V gene are SGDLS and YYNGEE. The CDR3 protein is CASSVAEGRRTDTQYF. The CDR3 region has the DNA TGTGCCAGCAGCGTCGCGGAGGGGCGAAGGACAGATACGCAGTATTTT. The complete variable domain, with remaining parts taken from reference TRBV9 and TRBJ2-3, reads DSGVTQTPKHLITATGQRVTLRCSPRSGDLSVYWYQQSLDQGLQFLIQYYNGEERAKGNILERFSAQQFPDLHSELNLSSLELGDSALYFCASSVAEGRRTDTQYFGPGTRLTVL.

The chain combines TRBV10-3 with TRBJ1-6; D not resolved. CDR3 length: 14 amino acids. V was shortened by 4 bases and J by 0 bases, with 4 bases between the two germline ends. The V gene's germline CDR1 is ENHRY and CDR2 SYGVKD. The DNA of the CDR3 is TGTGCCATCAGTGGGACCTCCTATAATTCACCCCTCCACTTT. This gives the protein CAISGTSYNSPLHF.

This rearrangement joins TRBV10-3 to TRBJ2-5; a weak D match, TRBD1 (6 bases). Germline CDR1 reads ENHRY; CDR2 reads SYGVKD. Trimming removed 8 bases at V and 5 bases at J, with 15 bases between. There are 13 residues in the CDR3. The CDR3 nucleotides read TGTGCCATCGAGGACAGTGCAAGCGAGACCCAGTACTTC. This translates into CAIEDSASETQYF.

This clonotype was detected once. This may come from a read error, since a much larger clone is one base off. This rearrangement joins TRBV5-1 to TRBJ2-1; weak D call: TRBD1 (5 bases). The CDR3 loop spans 13 amino acids. Trimming left V 6 bases short and J 3 bases short, with 10 bases between. Germline CDR1 is SGHRS and CDR2 is YFSETQ. Here the CDR3 DNA reads TGCGCCAGCACAGTGCAGGGCTACAATGAGCAGTTCTTC. Its translation is CASTVQGYNEQFF.

The genes are TRBV19 and TRBJ2-7, with a weak D call TRBD2 (6 bases). Germline CDR1 and CDR2: LNHDA and SQIVND (reference sequence). V was cut by 5 bases and J by 2 bases, with 13 bases left in between. This CDR3 has 14 amino acids. CDR3 in amino acids: CASSARSGAYEQYF. In nucleotides, the CDR3 is TGTGCCAGTAGTGCCCGTAGCGGAGCCTACGAGCAGTACTTC.

This chain links TRBV29-1 with TRBJ1-1; possibly TRBD1 for D (5 bases). Germline V gene lookup returns CDR1 SQVTM and CDR2 ANQGSEA. Trimming removed 4 bases from V and 4 bases from J, with 10 bases in between. The CDR3 is 12 residues long. The CDR3 nucleotides read TGCAGCGTTGGTTGGGGCAGCACTGAAGCTTTCTTT. Protein product: CSVGWGSTEAFF.

This clonotype was found a few times. This chain links TRBV13 with TRBJ2-5; D unresolved. Trimming took off 3 bases at V and 7 bases at J, with 18 bases between the two ends. Looked up from germline, CDR1 is PRHDT and CDR2 is FYEKMQ (reference sequence). This CDR3 is built from 15 residues. The CDR3 region is CASSFNSGPEATQYF. In DNA, the CDR3 is TGTGCCAGCAGCTTTAATAGTGGACCTGAGGCGACCCAGTACTTC. The complete variable domain, with remaining parts taken from reference TRBV13 and TRBJ2-5, reads AAGVIQSPRHLIKEKRETATLKCYPIPRHDTVYWYQQGPGQDPQFLISFYEKMQSDKGSIPDRFSAQQFSDYHSELNMSSLELGDSALYFCASSFNSGPEATQYFGPGTRLLVL.

The chain has TRBV9 and TRBJ1-2; no definite D call. Trimming took 4 bases from V and 4 from J, leaving 11 bases between them. CDR3 length equals 13 residues. CDR1 SGDLS and CDR2 YYNGEE come from the germline V gene. This chain's CDR3 is CASSPREVYGYTF. CDR3 DNA sequence: TGTGCCAGCAGCCCCCGGGAGGTCTATGGCTACACCTTC.

The gene calls are TRBV20-1 and TRBJ2-3; 8 positions agree with TRBD2. Germline V gene data show CDR1 as DFQATT and CDR2 as SNEGSKA (reference sequence). V was clipped by 7 bases and J by 2 bases; unmatched bases: 11. The CDR3 runs to 15 residues. The CDR3, as DNA: TGCAGTGTTAGTATGGCGGGGGGCAACACAGATACGCAGTATTTT. Encoded protein: CSVSMAGGNTDTQYF.

The sample holds a few counts of this clonotype. The chain employs TRBV9 and TRBJ2-3; no definite D call. Trimming left V 4 bases short and J 2 bases short, with 8 bases between. The CDR3 is made up of 13 amino acids. Per the germline V gene, CDR1 is SGDLS and CDR2 is YYNGEE. The CDR3 region is CASSPGPTDTQYF. The CDR3 coding sequence is TGTGCCAGCAGCCCCGGGCCCACAGATACGCAGTATTTT. Full variable domain (outside the CDR3, taken from reference TRBV9 and TRBJ2-3): DSGVTQTPKHLITATGQRVTLRCSPRSGDLSVYWYQQSLDQGLQFLIQYYNGEERAKGNILERFSAQQFPDLHSELNLSSLELGDSALYFCASSPGPTDTQYFGPGTRLTVL.

This clonotype was seen only a few times. The chain joins TRBV20-1 to TRBJ2-1; weak D call: TRBD1 (6 bases). The V end was cut by 3 bases, the J end by 7 bases, with 16 bases between. Germline V gene data show CDR1 as DFQATT and CDR2 as SNEGSKA (reference sequence). The CDR3 is 14 amino acids. CDR3 nucleotide sequence: TGCAGTGCTAGTCGGTCCTTTACAGGGAATGAGCAGTTCTTC. Protein: CSASRSFTGNEQFF.

This chain links TRBV20-1 with TRBJ2-3, with 10 bases lining up with TRBD1. CDR3 length: 16 amino acids. The germline V gene encodes CDR1 DFQATT and CDR2 SNEGSKA (reference sequence). Trimming removed 3 bases from V and 0 bases from J; junction bases left unmatched: 6. CDR3 residues: CSASRDRGLSTDTQYF. CDR3 nucleotide sequence: TGCAGTGCTAGCCGGGACAGGGGTTTAAGCACAGATACGCAGTATTTT.

This sequence joins TRBV20-1 and TRBJ1-2; D perhaps matches TRBD1 (5 bases). V shed 3 bases and J shed 1 base, with 9 bases lying between them. The CDR3 totals 13 residues. Germline V lookup: CDR1 DFQATT, CDR2 SNEGSKA (reference sequence). In DNA form, the CDR3 reads TGCAGTGCTAGTGCAGGGATTAACTATGGCTACACCTTC. Amino acids: CSASAGINYGYTF.

V gene TRBV25-1 combines with J gene TRBJ2-1; no clear D gene. Germline V gene lookup returns CDR1 MGHDK and CDR2 SYGVNS. This CDR3 comprises 15 residues. The V end lost 6 bases, the J end lost 5 bases, and 17 bases lay between the germline ends. Written as DNA, the CDR3 is TGTGCCAGCAGCCCCGCCGACCGATTCGACAATGAGCAGTTCTTC. Protein sequence: CASSPADRFDNEQFF.

A few counts support this clonotype. CDR3 in DNA: TGTGCCAGCAGTTTGTCGGCGGGATCTGAGCAGTTCTTC. It yields the protein CASSLSAGSEQFF. The chain links TRBV12-3 or TRBV12-4 to TRBJ2-1; D perhaps matches TRBD2 (6 bases). Trimming stripped 3 bases from V and 9 bases from J, with 12 bases between. The length of the CDR3 is 13 residues.

The chain is built from TRBV7-2 and TRBJ2-7; TRBD1 is a possible D gene (6 bases). Trimming took off 1 base at V and 2 bases at J, with 15 bases between the two ends. The germline V gene has CDR1 SGHTA and CDR2 FQGNSA. This CDR3 spans 16 amino acids. The CDR3 reads CASSLDGGGKAYEQYF. The CDR3 bases are TGTGCCAGCAGCTTAGATGGGGGCGGTAAAGCCTACGAGCAGTACTTC.

In its sample, this clonotype was seen a few times. The chain carries TRBV20-1 and TRBJ2-5; D gene ambiguous. The length of the CDR3 is 13 residues. CDR1 is DFQATT and CDR2 is SNEGSKA in the germline V gene (reference sequence). V was clipped by 6 bases and J by 6 bases, with 17 bases between them. The CDR3 reads CSARRGNFQTQYF. CDR3 nucleotides: TGCAGTGCCCGGCGTGGGAATTTCCAGACCCAGTACTTC.

About this clonotype: A much more abundant neighbour one base away suggests this may be a read error. The CDR3, as DNA: TGTGCCGTTGAAGGGGAGTGGCCAGATACGCAGTATTTT. Translating gives CAVEGEWPDTQYF. The rearrangement uses TRBV6-6 and TRBJ2-3; D could derive from TRBD1 or TRBD2 (5 bases each). This CDR3 region has 13 residues. Germline assignment: CDR1 MNHNY and CDR2 SVGAGI (reference sequence). V lost 11 bases and J 4 bases, leaving 16 bases between the germline ends.

This clonotype appeared a few times. The gene calls are TRBV5-5 and TRBJ1-4; no reliable D call. Trimming removed 4 bases at V and 7 bases at J, with 14 bases between. The germline gives CDR1 SGHKS, CDR2 YYEKEE (reference sequence). This CDR3 has 14 amino acids. The CDR3 is CASSKTQAVEKLFF. CDR3 bases: TGTGCCAGCAGCAAGACCCAGGCGGTTGAAAAACTGTTTTTT.

This clonotype occurred a few times. The V call is TRBV20-1, the J call TRBJ2-5; D gene unclear. There are 13 residues in the CDR3. The V gene's germline CDR1 is DFQATT and CDR2 SNEGSKA (reference sequence). V dropped 2 bases and J dropped 5 bases, with 12 bases sitting between them. The CDR3 here is CSARSPTGETQYF. CDR3 nucleotides: TGCAGTGCTAGATCCCCAACCGGGGAGACCCAGTACTTC.

The chain carries TRBV7-9 and TRBJ1-1, with unresolved D. Trimming removed 5 bases from V and 11 bases from J, with 15 bases in between. The CDR3 is 12 residues long. The V gene's germline CDR1 is SEHNR and CDR2 FQNEAQ (reference sequence). In DNA form, the CDR3 reads TGTGCCAGCAGCCCGGACGGGTACGTGGCTTTCTTT. Protein sequence: CASSPDGYVAFF.